Listed here are 29 T cell receptor beta chains from one sample, sequenced in a study of vaccination and CD4 T cells after COVID-19. Treatment described: roughly 10-day PBMC culture with coronavirus spike peptide pools or control peptides (ViraFEST assay). The Oncomine TCR Beta short-read assay sequenced DNA from cultured CD4+ T cells. TCRdb called the PCR reads again in MiXCR, with one record for every CDR3 protein. Of around 20,000 distinct CDR3 sequences in the sample, roughly 29% are singletons; the top ten hold roughly 11%. Their recognized antigens are unknown. The sample taken for sequencing was cultured CD4+ T cells from blood. The source of these receptors is a human donor with COVID-19.

This clonotype was found a few times. The V and J genes are TRBV20-1 and TRBJ1-6; D remains unclear. V was cut by 0 bases and J by 6 bases, with 18 bases left in between. The length of the CDR3 is 17 residues. The germline CDR1 and CDR2 sequences are DFQATT and SNEGSKA (reference sequence). This CDR3 reads CSAREGRGSVFNSPLHF. Written as DNA, the CDR3 is TGCAGTGCTAGAGAAGGAAGAGGGTCCGTGTTTAATTCACCCCTCCACTTT.

This chain joins TRBV5-1 and TRBJ1-4; D remains ambiguous. V lost 4 bases, J lost 8 bases, and 12 bases lay in between. Germline CDR1 is SGHRS and CDR2 is YFSETQ. The CDR3 has 13 amino acids. Here the CDR3 DNA reads TGCGCCAGCAGCCCCCCCGCGGAGGAAAAACTGTTTTTT. The encoded protein is CASSPPAEEKLFF.

This clonotype was picked up a small number of times. The chain combines TRBV6-1 with TRBJ1-5; 7 bases map to TRBD1. Germline lookup yields CDR1 MNHNS and CDR2 SASEGT. J gave up 0 bases and V 6 bases, and 5 bases lay outside the gene matches. This CDR3 contains 15 residues. CDR3 protein: CASRAGQSSNQPQHF. The CDR3 DNA reads as TGTGCCAGCAGGGCGGGACAGTCTAGCAATCAGCCCCAGCATTTT.

V is TRBV10-2 and J is TRBJ1-4, with a possible D match to TRBD1 (6 bases). The germline V gene encodes CDR1 WSHSY and CDR2 SAAADI. The CDR3 contains 15 residues. Trimming removed 6 bases from V and 0 bases from J, with 11 bases in between. In DNA, the CDR3 is TGCGCCAGCAGGACAGGAACAGCAACTAATGAAAAACTGTTTTTT. Translating it yields CASRTGTATNEKLFF.

For this clonotype: This likely comes from a read error, as the CDR3 has no conserved phenylalanine or tryptophan at its end. The chain joins TRBV7-8 to TRBJ2-5; D gene unclear. Trimming cost V 10 bases and J 5 bases, with 23 bases left between them. CDR3 length: 15 residues. The germline V gene encodes CDR1 SGHVS and CDR2 FQNEAQ. CDR3 sequence (DNA): TGTGCCAATGAACCGCTTGCCAGGTTTAGGGAGACCCAGTACTTA. This encodes CANEPLARFRETQYL.

J is TRBJ2-5 and V is TRBV20-1; 11 nucleotides align to TRBD1. This CDR3 has 15 residues. V gave up 7 bases and J gave up 5 bases; unmatched junction bases: 12. Germline V lookup: CDR1 DFQATT, CDR2 SNEGSKA (reference sequence). CDR3 sequence: CSVDRGTGGVETQYF. CDR3 DNA: TGCAGTGTTGATCGGGGGACAGGGGGTGTGGAGACCCAGTACTTC.

This clonotype occurred a few times. V usage is TRBV19 and J usage is TRBJ2-7; D unresolved. CDR1 LNHDA and CDR2 SQIVND come from the germline V gene (reference sequence). CDR3 length: 14 amino acids. Between the trimmed V and J ends, which lost 2 bases and 0 bases, there was a span of 8 bases. CDR3 residues: CASSIKLYSYEQYF. CDR3 bases: TGTGCCAGTAGTATAAAACTATACTCCTACGAGCAGTACTTC.

A few counts support this clonotype. This chain uses TRBV28 with TRBJ1-4, with a tentative D call TRBD1 (6 bases). The CDR3 loop spans 13 amino acids. Trimming pared 5 bases from V and 14 bases from J, leaving 18 bases between. The V gene's germline CDR1 is MDHEN and CDR2 SYDVKM. For the CDR3, the DNA is TGTGCCAGCAGTCCCAGGGGAAAGGGGTATCTGTTTTTT. Its translation is CASSPRGKGYLFF.

V and J are TRBV24-1 and TRBJ1-2; tentatively, D is TRBD1 (6 bases). Germline V CDR1 and CDR2: KGHDR, SFDVKD. Between the trimmed V and J ends, which lost 7 bases and 7 bases, there was a span of 15 bases. This CDR3 is built from 13 residues. CDR3 residues: CATSGRARGGYTF. The CDR3 DNA is TGTGCCACCAGCGGGCGGGCCAGGGGTGGCTACACCTTC.

The V call is TRBV6-1, the J call TRBJ1-1; D uncertain. The CDR3 spans 13 residues. Germline V gives CDR1 MNHNS, CDR2 SASEGT. Trimming stripped 9 bases from V and 1 base from J, with 12 bases between. CDR3 in amino acids: CASKLTANTEAFF. The DNA for the CDR3 is TGTGCCAGTAAGTTGACCGCGAACACTGAAGCTTTCTTT.

The gene calls are TRBV6-1 and TRBJ1-4; D is uncertain. Germline V gene data show CDR1 as MNHNS and CDR2 as SASEGT. V was cut by 2 bases and J by 13 bases, with 11 bases left in between. The CDR3 has 12 amino acids. The CDR3 protein is CASSELDSILFF. The DNA of the CDR3 is TGTGCCAGCAGTGAACTGGATAGTATACTGTTTTTT.

Only a few counts were recorded for this clonotype. For the CDR3, the DNA is TGCAGTGCTAGAGCAATTGGGGGTTCCTATGGCTACACCTTC. The encoded protein is CSARAIGGSYGYTF. V usage is TRBV20-1 and J usage is TRBJ1-2, with D perhaps TRBD1 (5 bases). Trimming stripped 1 base from V and 4 bases from J, with 13 bases between. This CDR3 has 14 residues. Germline CDR1 and CDR2: DFQATT and SNEGSKA (reference sequence).

The chain carries TRBV20-1 and TRBJ2-1; D may match TRBD1 or TRBD2 (6 bases each). V lost 5 bases and J lost 6, with 17 bases in between. The CDR3 length is 14 residues. The germline V gene has CDR1 DFQATT and CDR2 SNEGSKA (reference sequence). The CDR3 loop reads CSAGGLGDINEQFF. CDR3 coding DNA: TGCAGTGCTGGGGGACTTGGGGACATCAATGAGCAGTTCTTC.

The chain joins TRBV20-1 to TRBJ1-1; D unresolved. The V gene lost 2 bases and the J gene lost 7 bases, with 17 bases spanning the gap. The CDR3 totals 14 residues. Germline V lookup: CDR1 DFQATT, CDR2 SNEGSKA (reference sequence). The CDR3 sequence: CSARRADTRFEAFF. CDR3 in DNA: TGCAGTGCTAGAAGGGCAGACACGCGCTTTGAAGCTTTCTTT.

This clonotype was seen only a few times. V usage is TRBV2 and J usage is TRBJ2-7, with D perhaps matching TRBD2 (5 bases). The CDR3 spans 13 residues. The germline V gene encodes CDR1 SNHLY and CDR2 FYNNEI. The V and J ends lost 5 bases and 6 bases respectively, with 14 bases between them. The CDR3 sequence: CASSSLGSSEQYF. The CDR3 nucleotides read TGTGCCAGCAGTTCGCTGGGGAGTAGCGAGCAGTACTTC.

The gene calls are TRBV7-6 and TRBJ2-5; no definite D call. Germline CDR1 is SGHVS and CDR2 is FNYEAQ. This CDR3 contains 14 residues. The V end lost 1 base, the J end lost 2 bases, and 8 bases lay between the germline ends. The CDR3 here is CASSLEPAQETQYF. The CDR3 region has the DNA TGTGCCAGCAGCTTAGAGCCAGCTCAAGAGACCCAGTACTTC.

V usage is TRBV7-8 and J usage is TRBJ1-2; TRBD1 matches 9 bases. The CDR3 totals 15 residues. V shed 5 bases and J 3 bases; nucleotides not matched to a gene: 7. From germline, CDR1 is SGHVS and CDR2 FQNEAQ. Here the CDR3 DNA reads TGTGCCAGCAGCACCCGGACAGGGGCGCACTATGGCTACACCTTC. This sequence encodes CASSTRTGAHYGYTF.

This chain links TRBV5-1 with TRBJ2-6; no reliable D call. The V end lost 2 bases, the J end lost 2 bases, and 5 bases lay between the germline ends. The CDR3 extends over 14 amino acids. CDR1 is SGHRS, CDR2 YFSETQ, per germline. The CDR3 DNA is TGCGCCAGCAGCTTAGACCCTGGGGCCAACGTCCTGACTTTC. This gives the protein CASSLDPGANVLTF.

CDR3 nucleotide sequence: TGTGCCAGCAGCCGAACCGGGACAGGGTATGGTGGGAGCACAGATACGCAGTATTTT. This encodes CASSRTGTGYGGSTDTQYF. The V gene is TRBV3-1, the J gene TRBJ2-3; the match to TRBD1 covers 9 bases. The germline CDR1 and CDR2 sequences are LGHDT and YNNKEL (reference sequence). This CDR3 is 19 amino acids long. J was trimmed by 0 bases and V by 4 bases; bases with no gene match: 14.

The rearrangement joins TRBV10-3 to TRBJ1-1, with D possibly being TRBD1 (5 bases). The CDR3 sequence is 14 residues long. V shed 4 bases and J shed 4 bases, with 13 bases lying between them. Germline V gives CDR1 ENHRY, CDR2 SYGVKD. The CDR3 DNA reads TGTGCCATCAGTGTAGGGGCAGGAGGCACTGAAGCTTTCTTT. It encodes CAISVGAGGTEAFF.

The V and J genes are TRBV6-1 and TRBJ1-3, with D tentatively TRBD1 (5 bases). V lost 6 bases and J lost 4, with 13 bases in between. The CDR3 consists of 14 residues. CDR1 is MNHNS and CDR2 is SASEGT in the germline V gene. The CDR3 sequence: CASRGTGLGNTIYF. CDR3 nucleotides: TGTGCCAGCAGGGGAACGGGGCTAGGAAACACCATATATTTT.

This clonotype was picked up a small number of times. This chain connects TRBV6-1 to TRBJ1-2; D is uncertain. The CDR3 runs 14 residues. Trimming took off 5 bases at V and 4 bases at J, with 14 bases between the two ends. Germline CDR1 is MNHNS and CDR2 is SASEGT. CDR3 sequence (DNA): TGTGCCAGCAGTACTTTTAGGCGCGGCTATGGCTACACCTTC. It encodes CASSTFRRGYGYTF.

V and J are TRBV11-1 and TRBJ2-7; D remains unclear. Per the germline V gene, CDR1 is SGHAT and CDR2 is FQDESV (reference sequence). The V gene lost 2 bases and the J gene lost 3 bases, with 5 bases spanning the gap. The CDR3 has 12 amino acids. The CDR3 DNA follows: TGTGCCAGCAGCTTAAGAGGCTACGAGCAGTACTTC. Amino acid sequence: CASSLRGYEQYF.

This rearrangement joins TRBV30 to TRBJ2-1; 16 bases fit TRBD2. This CDR3 has 19 residues. The V segment lost 3 bases and the J segment 5 bases; nucleotides outside the gene matches: 13. Per germline, CDR1 GTSNPN and CDR2 SVGIG (reference sequence). The CDR3, as DNA: TGTGCCTGGAGCCCACCGGGACTAGCGGGGGGGCCTCTAAACAATGAGCAGTTCTTC. It specifies CAWSPPGLAGGPLNNEQFF.

This clonotype was seen only a few times. The rearrangement joins TRBV28 to TRBJ1-6; TRBD1 agrees at 7 bases. The ends lost 8 bases at V and 10 bases at J; junction bases unmatched: 8. The CDR3 consists of 13 residues. The germline gives CDR1 MDHEN, CDR2 SYDVKM. CDR3: CASQGVTKSPLHF. CDR3 DNA sequence: TGTGCCAGCCAGGGGGTAACTAAGTCACCCCTCCACTTT.

This clonotype is labeled medium-sized. The chain recombines TRBV20-1 with TRBJ1-2, with 10 bases lining up with TRBD1. Germline assignment: CDR1 DFQATT and CDR2 SNEGSKA (reference sequence). The CDR3 is 15 residues long. V was pared by 6 bases and J by 4 bases, with 11 bases of the junction left unmatched. Here the CDR3 DNA reads TGCAGTGCGCAGTCCGGGACAGGGGTTGGCTATGGCTACACCTTC. This encodes CSAQSGTGVGYGYTF.

The chain employs TRBV4-2 and TRBJ2-5; 7 nucleotides match TRBD2. The CDR3 is 17 amino acids. Unmatched junction bases numbered 9, after V lost 0 bases and J lost 2 bases. CDR1 LGHNA and CDR2 YNFKEQ come from the germline V gene. CDR3 DNA: TGTGCCAGCAGCCAAGAGGGGCTGCGGGGGAGGCAAGAGACCCAGTACTTC. This encodes CASSQEGLRGRQETQYF.

The J gene is TRBJ1-1, the V gene TRBV5-5; D is perhaps TRBD1 (6 bases). The V gene's germline CDR1 is SGHKS and CDR2 YYEKEE (reference sequence). Trimming took 7 bases from V and 5 from J, leaving 18 bases between them. The CDR3 loop spans 14 amino acids. The CDR3 DNA reads TGTGCCAGCGGCACAGGGAGGAGTTGGACTGAAGCTTTCTTT. Amino acid sequence: CASGTGRSWTEAFF.

CDR3 region: CASSLTTNEKLFF. The CDR3 DNA reads as TGTGCCAGTAGTCTCACCACTAATGAAAAACTGTTTTTT. The chain has TRBV19 and TRBJ1-4; D is undetermined. V lost 5 bases and J 2 bases, leaving 6 bases between the germline ends. Per germline, CDR1 LNHDA and CDR2 SQIVND (reference sequence). The CDR3 covers 13 residues.